The following is a T cell receptor (beta chain) sequence with its context. Its antigen is still unknown. The sample is drawn from a study of CD8+ T cells in alopecia areata. Study findings and constraints: In scalp, tofacitinib significantly decreased clonality and expanded CD8+ clones among the top 100. Persistence in scalp and blood during tofacitinib was observed for many expanded lesional clones.

Sample treatment: oral pan-JAK inhibitor, 5-10 mg twice daily. Alopecia areata patients gave lesional scalp punch biopsies and peripheral blood samples. The germline CDR1 and CDR2 sequences are SNHLY and FYNNEI. The CDR3 runs to 13 residues. Trimming took 2 bases from V and 4 from J, leaving 8 bases between them. cDNA prepared by RNA extraction and subsequent reverse transcription served as the template for sequencing. Profiled with immunoSEQ multiplex PCR; TCRdb holds only in-frame clones, not every one. This sample has 270,000 or so clones, with roughly 64% found just once. The chain employs TRBV2 and TRBJ1-1; D remains unclear. The clonotype was recovered from a human donor with alopecia areata. The sequencing used CD4+ T cells sorted from blood, collected at week 24, from a patient treated with tofacitinib. CDR3 amino acids: CASSEYGVTEAFF. The CDR3 DNA follows: TGTGCCAGCAGTGAATACGGTGTCACTGAAGCTTTCTTT.